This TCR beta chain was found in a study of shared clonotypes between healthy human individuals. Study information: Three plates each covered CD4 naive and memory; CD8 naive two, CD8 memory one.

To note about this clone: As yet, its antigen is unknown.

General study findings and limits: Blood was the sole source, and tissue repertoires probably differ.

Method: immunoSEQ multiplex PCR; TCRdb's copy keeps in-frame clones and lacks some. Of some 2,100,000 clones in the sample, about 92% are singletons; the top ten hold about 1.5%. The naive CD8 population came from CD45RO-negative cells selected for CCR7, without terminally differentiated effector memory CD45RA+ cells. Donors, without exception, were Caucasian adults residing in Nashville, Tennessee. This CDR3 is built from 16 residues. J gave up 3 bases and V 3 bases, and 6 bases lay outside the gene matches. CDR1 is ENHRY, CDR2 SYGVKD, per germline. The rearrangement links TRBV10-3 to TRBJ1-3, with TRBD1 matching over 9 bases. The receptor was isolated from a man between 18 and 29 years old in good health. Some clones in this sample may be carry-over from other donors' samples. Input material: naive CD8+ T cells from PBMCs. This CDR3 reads CAISERDRDSGNTIYF. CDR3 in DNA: TGTGCCATCAGTGAACGGGACAGGGATAGTGGAAACACCATATATTTT.